The 26 T cell receptor beta chains given below trace back to one sample, sequenced in a study of blood T cell repertoires in COVID-19. The repertoire was sequenced with immunoSEQ multiplex PCR; TCRdb's copy has only in-frame clones and lacks some. The sample shows about 71,000 clones, roughly 82% of them seen only once. What was sequenced was peripheral blood. These receptors were collected from a woman at least 80 years old with acute or convalescent COVID-19.

J is TRBJ1-3 and V is TRBV7-2; possibly TRBD1 for D (5 bases). CDR1 SGHTA and CDR2 FQGNSA come from the germline V gene. V was cut by 3 bases and J by 3 bases, with 12 bases left in between. CDR3 length: 15 residues. This CDR3 is CASSFRVGFGNTIYF. The CDR3 DNA is TGTGCCAGCAGCTTCAGGGTCGGGTTTGGAAACACCATATATTTT. Complete variable domain (other parts from reference TRBV7-2 and TRBJ1-3): GAGVSQSPSNKVTEKGKDVELRCDPISGHTALYWYRQSLGQGLEFLIYFQGNSAPDKSGLPSDRFSAERTGGSVSTLTIQRTQQEDSAVYLCASSFRVGFGNTIYFGEGSWLTVV.

A few counts support this clone. The CDR3, as DNA: TGTGCCAGCAGTTTATTAGGTCGGCAGGGGGTCTCTGGAAACACCATATATTTT. Residues: CASSLLGRQGVSGNTIYF. The gene calls are TRBV27 and TRBJ1-3; 7 bases are shared with TRBD1. This CDR3 region has 18 residues. With V trimmed by 1 base and J by 0 bases, 9 bases remained unmatched. Per germline, CDR1 MNHEY and CDR2 SMNVEV (reference sequence).

The chain is built from TRBV4-1 and TRBJ2-5; no clear D. Germline V lookup: CDR1 MGHRA, CDR2 YSYEKL. The CDR3 is 14 amino acids. Trimming removed 1 base at V and 5 bases at J, with 11 bases between. CDR3 bases: TGCGCCAGCAGCCAAGCCAGGCGCTGGGAGACCCAGTACTTC. Protein sequence: CASSQARRWETQYF.

The rearrangement links TRBV28 to TRBJ2-2; tentatively, D is TRBD2 (8 bases). The CDR3 runs to 18 residues. CDR1 and CDR2 from the germline V gene are MDHEN and SYDVKM. The V gene lost 3 bases and the J gene lost 4 bases, with 21 bases spanning the gap. The CDR3 loop reads CASSFGTVAGFSTGELFF. DNA of the CDR3: TGTGCCAGCAGTTTTGGGACAGTAGCGGGATTTTCCACCGGGGAGCTGTTTTTT.

The chain recombines TRBV18 with TRBJ2-7; TRBD1 might be the D (5 bases). Germline CDR1 reads KGHSH; CDR2 reads LQKENI. Between the trimmed V and J ends, which lost 0 bases and 4 bases, there was a span of 13 bases. The CDR3 has 15 amino acids. Here the CDR3 DNA reads TGTGCCAGCTCACCACCGAGCAGGGCGTTTTACGAGCAGTACTTC. It translates to CASSPPSRAFYEQYF.

This chain uses TRBV2 with TRBJ2-7; perhaps TRBD1 as D (6 bases). The V and J ends lost 6 bases and 6 bases respectively, with 15 bases between them. The CDR3 is made up of 13 amino acids. Germline loops: CDR1 SNHLY, CDR2 FYNNEI. The CDR3 sequence: CASSQGMFREQYF. The CDR3 DNA sequence: TGTGCCAGCAGCCAGGGGATGTTTCGCGAGCAGTACTTC.

The chain uses TRBV28 and TRBJ1-5; TRBD1 matches 11 bases. V was pared by 4 bases and J by 7 bases, with 6 bases of the junction left unmatched. CDR1 and CDR2 (germline): MDHEN, SYDVKM. This CDR3 has 15 residues. CDR3: CASSSWTGGVQPQHF. In DNA, the CDR3 is TGTGCCAGCAGTTCTTGGACAGGGGGCGTCCAGCCCCAGCATTTT.

The rearrangement joins TRBV19 to TRBJ2-5, with TRBD1 identical over 11 bases. CDR3 length: 17 amino acids. Germline V lookup: CDR1 LNHDA, CDR2 SQIVND (reference sequence). Trimming removed 1 base from V and 5 bases from J; junction bases left unmatched: 9. CDR3 sequence: CASSIVSWTGGWETQYF. The DNA for the CDR3 is TGTGCCAGTAGTATAGTATCCTGGACAGGGGGCTGGGAGACCCAGTACTTC.

The chain recombines TRBV12-3 or TRBV12-4 with TRBJ2-7; 14 bases match TRBD2. The CDR3 is 13 amino acids. V shed 8 bases and J 5 bases; nucleotides not matched to a gene: 2. The CDR3 DNA follows: TGTGCCAGCCGGACTAGCGGGAGGAACGAGCAGTACTTC. Translating gives CASRTSGRNEQYF.

This clone was found many times. This chain links TRBV11-3 with TRBJ2-7, with D possibly being TRBD2 (5 bases). The CDR3 contains 15 residues. Trimming stripped 0 bases from V and 2 bases from J, with 11 bases between. Germline V lookup: CDR1 SGHNT, CDR2 YENEEA. CDR3 loop: CASSLEGGPPYEQYF. The CDR3 DNA is TGTGCCAGCAGCTTAGAAGGCGGGCCCCCCTACGAGCAGTACTTC.

This chain connects TRBV2 to TRBJ2-5, with TRBD1 matching over 9 bases. J gave up 4 bases and V 3 bases, and 9 bases lay outside the gene matches. Germline CDR1 SNHLY, CDR2 FYNNEI. The CDR3 is 16 amino acids. The CDR3 region is CASSDYRGRIGETQYF. The CDR3 nucleotides are TGTGCCAGCAGTGACTACAGGGGGCGTATAGGAGAGACCCAGTACTTC.

The chain recombines TRBV6-1 with TRBJ1-2; the match to TRBD1 covers 7 bases. Germline V gene data show CDR1 as MNHNS and CDR2 as SASEGT. This CDR3 spans 15 amino acids. The trim removed 2 bases at V and 2 bases at J, leaving 5 bases unmatched. CDR3 sequence (DNA): TGTGCCAGCAGTGAAACGACAGGGAGCAACTATGGCTACACCTTC. It encodes CASSETTGSNYGYTF.

The DNA for the CDR3 is TGTGCCAGCAGCTTAAAACTAGCAATCGGGGAGCTGTTTTTT. Protein product: CASSLKLAIGELFF. The chain recombines TRBV11-2 with TRBJ2-2; D is perhaps TRBD2 (6 bases). CDR1 and CDR2 from the germline V gene are SGHAT and FQNNGV. V lost 2 bases and J lost 7, with 11 bases in between. The CDR3 runs to 14 residues. Drawing the rest from reference TRBV11-2 and TRBJ2-2, the complete variable domain is EAGVAQSPRYKIIEKRQSVAFWCNPISGHATLYWYQQILGQGPKLLIQFQNNGVVDDSQLPKDRFSAERLKGVDSTLKIQPAKLEDSAVYLCASSLKLAIGELFFGEGSRLTVL.

The chain is built from TRBV6-5 and TRBJ2-4; a weak D match, TRBD1 (7 bases). The germline gives CDR1 MNHEY, CDR2 SVGAGI. Trimming pared 6 bases from V and 1 base from J, leaving 10 bases between. The length of the CDR3 is 14 residues. The CDR3 here is CASSSGGAKNIQYF. CDR3 nucleotide sequence: TGTGCCAGCAGCTCAGGGGGGGCCAAAAACATTCAGTACTTC.

This sequence joins TRBV28 and TRBJ2-7, with 7 positions matching TRBD1. CDR1 and CDR2 (germline): MDHEN, SYDVKM. This CDR3 has 18 residues. The V and J ends lost 4 bases and 1 base, in that order; junction bases with no gene match: 16. CDR3 in DNA: TGTGCCAGCAGTTCGCTCGGGACAGCGCCCTTCGTTTCCTACGAGCAGTACTTC. Its translation is CASSSLGTAPFVSYEQYF.

This rearrangement joins TRBV4-3 to TRBJ2-5; maybe TRBD2 (5 bases). The V and J ends lost 3 bases and 5 bases respectively, with 16 bases between them. In germline, CDR1 is LGHNA, CDR2 YSLEER. The CDR3 covers 15 residues. The chain's CDR3 is CASSQDFGSWETQYF. CDR3 nucleotide sequence: TGCGCCAGCAGCCAGGACTTTGGGAGCTGGGAGACCCAGTACTTC.

Regarding this clone: The sample has other DNA sequences that encode this CDR3 too. The rearrangement uses TRBV24-1 and TRBJ1-5; D gene ambiguous. The CDR3 length is 14 residues. V was cut by 1 base and J by 4 bases, with 7 bases left in between. Per the germline V gene, CDR1 is KGHDR and CDR2 is SFDVKD. The CDR3 loop reads CATSDLSGNQPQHF. As DNA, the CDR3 is TGTGCCACCAGTGATTTATCAGGAAATCAGCCCCAGCATTTT.

In this sample, this clone turned up a few times. This rearrangement joins TRBV6-4 to TRBJ1-1; tentatively, D is TRBD1 (5 bases). CDR3 length: 14 amino acids. In germline, CDR1 is MRHNA, CDR2 SNTAGT. V gave up 6 bases and J gave up 0 bases, with 11 bases separating them. The CDR3 protein is CASSPDRLNTEAFF. The CDR3 DNA sequence: TGTGCCAGCAGCCCTGACAGACTGAACACTGAAGCTTTCTTT.

This chain connects TRBV6-5 to TRBJ1-1; 10 bases agree with TRBD1. CDR1 and CDR2 from the germline V gene are MNHEY and SVGAGI. V gave up 8 bases and J gave up 7 bases; unmatched junction bases: 4. The CDR3 runs to 12 residues. The CDR3 sequence: CASDRGQGEAFF. The CDR3, as DNA: TGTGCCAGCGACAGGGGGCAGGGTGAAGCTTTCTTT.

This clone was found a few times. The J gene is TRBJ1-1, the V gene TRBV29-1; D call uncertain. The CDR3 loop spans 10 amino acids. Germline CDR1 SQVTM, CDR2 ANQGSEA. Trimming removed 6 bases at V and 3 bases at J, with 5 bases between. CDR3 DNA: TGCAGCGTGGTAGACACTGAAGCTTTCTTT. Translating gives CSVVDTEAFF.

The J gene is TRBJ2-3, the V gene TRBV4-1; 8 nucleotides match TRBD2. V trimming: 1 base; J trimming: 5 bases; junction bases outside the gene matches: 26. Germline assignment: CDR1 MGHRA and CDR2 YSYEKL. The CDR3 has 22 amino acids. CDR3 amino acids: CASSQGRPFRVGRVVALDTQYF. DNA of the CDR3: TGCGCCAGCAGCCAAGGAAGGCCATTCCGCGTCGGGAGGGTAGTTGCGTTAGATACGCAGTATTTT.

This clone was counted between two and nine times. The CDR3 reads CATRSNSGGPNYGYTF. CDR3 coding DNA: TGTGCCACCAGAAGCAACAGCGGTGGCCCCAACTATGGCTACACCTTC. The chain employs TRBV24-1 and TRBJ1-2; D remains ambiguous. The germline V and J ends were trimmed by 7 bases and 2 bases, with 19 bases remaining between them. The CDR3 spans 16 residues. Germline V gene lookup returns CDR1 KGHDR and CDR2 SFDVKD.

The CDR3 bases are TGTGCCAGCAGCTCCTACCTCGGGAGCGGGGATTACAATGAGCAGTTCTTC. It encodes CASSSYLGSGDYNEQFF. This chain links TRBV7-9 with TRBJ2-1; 7 positions match TRBD2. CDR1 is SEHNR and CDR2 is FQNEAQ in the germline V gene (reference sequence). The V gene end was trimmed by 4 bases and the J gene end by 4 bases; junction bases not matched to a gene: 13. CDR3 length: 17 amino acids.

The chain couples TRBV12-3 or TRBV12-4 to TRBJ2-7; tentatively, D is TRBD2 (7 bases). V gave up 2 bases and J gave up 7 bases, with 12 bases separating them. The CDR3 is 13 amino acids. The CDR3 DNA sequence: TGTGCCAGCAGTTTAAGGGGGGAGGGAGAGCAGTACTTC. This sequence encodes CASSLRGEGEQYF.

This chain uses TRBV12-5 with TRBJ2-5, with TRBD1 matching 7 bases. This CDR3 has 14 residues. The V segment lost 5 bases and the J segment 2 bases; nucleotides outside the gene matches: 5. From germline, CDR1 is LGHNT and CDR2 FRNRAP. CDR3 DNA: TGTGCTAGTGGTGGGGACAGACCACAAGAGACCCAGTACTTC. It encodes CASGGDRPQETQYF.

The DNA for the CDR3 is TGTGCCAGCAGCACAGGGTCCCCTAATGAAAAACTGTTTTTT. Translated: CASSTGSPNEKLFF. The chain has TRBV28 and TRBJ1-4; D perhaps matches TRBD1 (6 bases). The V gene lost 6 bases and the J gene lost 3 bases, with 11 bases spanning the gap. The CDR3 has 14 residues. Germline-derived CDR1 and CDR2 are MDHEN and SYDVKM.